This TCR beta chain was captured by sequencing in a study of OX40 agonist ivuxolimab in advanced cancers. Whole-study context: The dose-escalation group included hepatocellular carcinoma, melanoma, renal cell carcinoma and head and neck cancer. Of the participants, around 39% had some prior anti-PD-1, anti-PD-L1 or anti-CTLA-4 therapy, which was allowed.

This CDR3 is 9 amino acids long. CDR1 is GTSNPN and CDR2 is SVGIG in the germline V gene (reference sequence). TCRdb keeps only in-frame clones here, not all; method: immunoSEQ multiplex PCR. This sample has 90,000 or so clones, with approximately 92% found just once. The rearrangement links TRBV30 to TRBJ2-3; D gene unclear. The sequenced sample was CD4+ or CD8+ T cells sorted from blood, obtained in a trial of the OX40 agonist ivuxolimab. This TCR was recovered from an adult with an advanced solid tumor such as melanoma, head and neck, liver or kidney cancer. DNA of the CDR3: TGTAGAGACACAGATACGCAGTATTTT. Protein: CRDTDTQYF. Full variable domain (outside the CDR3, taken from reference TRBV30 and TRBJ2-3): SQTIHQWPATLVQPVGSPLSLECTVEGTSNPNLYWYRQAAGRGLQLLFYSVGIGQISSEVPQNLSASRPQDRQFILSSKKLLLSDSGFYLCRDTDTQYFGPGTRLTVL.